What follows are 26 T cell receptor beta chains derived from one specimen sequenced in a study of cytomegalovirus exposure and HLA in healthy donors. The study ran its PCR with 60 Vbeta and 13 Jbeta primers. Using immunoSEQ multiplex PCR, the repertoire was profiled, and TCRdb retains in-frame clones only, with some absent. The sample carries 60,000 to 65,000 clones, around 87% recorded once. The sequenced sample consisted of PBMCs. These receptors all stem from a man aged 18 to 30 in good health and CMV-seronegative.

The chain carries TRBV6-5 and TRBJ1-6; D is perhaps TRBD1 (6 bases). Trimming stripped 5 bases from V and 7 bases from J, with 15 bases between. Germline V CDR1 and CDR2: MNHEY, SVGAGI. The CDR3 is made up of 15 amino acids. The chain's CDR3 is CASSRGGVGNSPLHF. The CDR3 DNA sequence: TGTGCCAGCAGTAGAGGGGGGGTGGGAAATTCACCCCTCCACTTT.

The gene calls are TRBV18 and TRBJ1-1; 10 bases fit TRBD1. The CDR3 sequence is 16 residues long. Trimming removed 4 bases from V and 2 bases from J; junction bases left unmatched: 7. CDR1 and CDR2 (germline): KGHSH, LQKENI. The CDR3 loop is CASSRPGQGINTEAFF. CDR3 sequence (DNA): TGTGCCAGCTCACGACCGGGACAGGGGATTAACACTGAAGCTTTCTTT.

The chain has TRBV20-1 and TRBJ1-5; D ambiguous. Trimming shortened V by 6 bases and J by 6 bases, and 9 bases separated the two germline ends. Germline-derived CDR1 and CDR2 are DFQATT and SNEGSKA (reference sequence). The CDR3 sequence is 11 residues long. The CDR3 sequence is CSATEGQPQHF. The CDR3 DNA reads TGCAGTGCCACGGAGGGTCAGCCCCAGCATTTT.

The chain uses TRBV5-4 and TRBJ2-4; D perhaps matches TRBD2 (7 bases). CDR3 length equals 14 residues. With 4 bases removed from V and 5 bases from J, the gap between germline ends came to 13 bases. Germline CDR1 is SGHNT and CDR2 is YYREEE (reference sequence). CDR3: CASSARGGENIQYF. CDR3 nucleotides: TGTGCCAGCAGCGCGAGGGGGGGGGAAAACATTCAGTACTTC.

This chain connects TRBV7-9 to TRBJ2-5; unclear D gene. Germline lookup yields CDR1 SEHNR and CDR2 FQNEAQ (reference sequence). V was clipped by 3 bases and J by 1 base, with 9 bases between them. The CDR3 consists of 14 residues. The DNA of the CDR3 is TGTGCCAGCAGCTTGATCAGGATCCAAGAGACCCAGTACTTC. This encodes CASSLIRIQETQYF.

This chain connects TRBV7-8 to TRBJ1-3, with TRBD1 matching 7 bases. Germline V gives CDR1 SGHVS, CDR2 FQNEAQ. V lost 5 bases and J lost 4; bases outside the gene matches: 11. The CDR3 runs 16 residues. The DNA for the CDR3 is TGTGCCAGCAGCCCCCAGGGGGTGATCTTCGGAAACACCATATATTTT. It is translated as CASSPQGVIFGNTIYF.

J is TRBJ1-1 and V is TRBV28; D not certain. The CDR3 runs 11 residues. Per the germline V gene, CDR1 is MDHEN and CDR2 is SYDVKM. Trimming cost V 9 bases and J 4 bases, with 9 bases left between them. The CDR3 protein is CASLGVTEAFF. CDR3 nucleotides: TGTGCCAGTCTGGGAGTCACTGAAGCTTTCTTT.

With regard to this clone: A read error may account for a junction end that differs from germline. The V and J genes are TRBV7-9 and TRBJ1-2; a possible D gene is TRBD1 (5 bases). The CDR3 consists of 17 residues. Germline assignment: CDR1 SEHNR and CDR2 FQNEAQ (reference sequence). Here the CDR3 DNA reads TGTGCCAGCAGCTTAGCCGGAGGGGCGGACGGGTACTACGGCTACACCTTC. Protein: CASSLAGGADGYYGYTF.

The V gene is TRBV7-9, the J gene TRBJ2-5; 7 bases map to TRBD1. This CDR3 region has 16 residues. Germline CDR1 reads SEHNR; CDR2 reads FQNEAQ (reference sequence). V shed 5 bases and J 2 bases; nucleotides not matched to a gene: 11. In nucleotides, the CDR3 is TGTGCCAGCAGCCACACAACAGGGGCTATTCAAGAGACCCAGTACTTC. Its translation is CASSHTTGAIQETQYF.

This clone has just a few counts. The chain has TRBV5-1 and TRBJ1-6; 7 bases agree with TRBD1. V was clipped by 4 bases and J by 11 bases; unmatched bases: 9. CDR1 SGHRS and CDR2 YFSETQ come from the germline V gene. The CDR3 is 14 residues long. The CDR3 loop reads CASSRQGGWPPLHF. CDR3 coding DNA: TGCGCCAGCAGCCGACAGGGAGGTTGGCCACCCCTCCACTTT.

This chain links TRBV2 with TRBJ2-2, with D possibly TRBD2 on 6 matching bases. Germline V gene data show CDR1 as SNHLY and CDR2 as FYNNEI. The V gene lost 7 bases and the J gene lost 7 bases, with 10 bases spanning the gap. The CDR3 length is 12 residues. This chain's CDR3 is CASTGESGELFF. CDR3 in DNA: TGTGCCAGCACGGGGGAGAGCGGGGAGCTGTTTTTT. Based on the CDR3 plus reference TRBV2 and TRBJ2-2, the full variable domain is EPEVTQTPSHQVTQMGQEVILRCVPISNHLYFYWYRQILGQKVEFLVSFYNNEISEKSEIFDDQFSVERPDGSNFTLKIRSTKLEDSAMYFCASTGESGELFFGEGSRLTVL.

Only a few counts were recorded for this clone. The chain carries TRBV5-1 and TRBJ1-4; D might be TRBD1 (6 bases). The germline gives CDR1 SGHRS, CDR2 YFSETQ. Trimming removed 4 bases at V and 3 bases at J, with 13 bases between. The CDR3 is 15 amino acids. Written as DNA, the CDR3 is TGCGCCAGCAGCCCGCAGGGGAAGGCTAATGAAAAACTGTTTTTT. Translated: CASSPQGKANEKLFF. Looking up the rest from reference TRBV5-1 and TRBJ1-4 gives the full variable domain: KAGVTQTPRYLIKTRGQQVTLSCSPISGHRSVSWYQQTPGQGLQFLFEYFSETQRNKGNFPGRFSGRQFSNSRSEMNVSTLELGDSALYLCASSPQGKANEKLFFGSGTQLSVL.

J is TRBJ1-6 and V is TRBV9; 7 bases line up with TRBD1. Looked up from germline, CDR1 is SGDLS and CDR2 is YYNGEE. V shed 6 bases, J shed 7 bases, and the junction held 13 bases outside the gene matches. CDR3 length equals 16 residues. Here the CDR3 reads CASTSEGAPGNSPLHF. DNA for the CDR3: TGTGCCAGCACCTCTGAGGGGGCCCCCGGCAATTCACCCCTCCACTTT. Using reference TRBV9 and TRBJ1-6 for the parts outside the CDR3, the full variable domain is DSGVTQTPKHLITATGQRVTLRCSPRSGDLSVYWYQQSLDQGLQFLIQYYNGEERAKGNILERFSAQQFPDLHSELNLSSLELGDSALYFCASTSEGAPGNSPLHFGNGTRLTVT.

V is TRBV6-1 and J is TRBJ1-2; perhaps TRBD1 as D (6 bases). The CDR3 contains 13 residues. The V gene's germline CDR1 is MNHNS and CDR2 SASEGT. V was clipped by 7 bases and J by 8 bases, with 17 bases between them. CDR3: CASTRQNRAGYTF. CDR3 DNA sequence: TGTGCCAGCACCCGACAGAACAGGGCCGGCTACACCTTC.

The gene calls are TRBV11-3 and TRBJ2-5; maybe TRBD2 (5 bases). V was cut by 5 bases and J by 1 base, with 11 bases left in between. Per the germline V gene, CDR1 is SGHNT and CDR2 is YENEEA. The CDR3 runs to 14 residues. The CDR3 region has the DNA TGTGCCAGCAGCACCTTCCGGGGCCAAGAGACCCAGTACTTC. Amino acid sequence: CASSTFRGQETQYF.

V and J are TRBV6-6 and TRBJ2-3, with D maybe TRBD2 (6 bases). With 4 bases removed from V and 5 bases from J, the gap between germline ends came to 13 bases. Germline CDR1 is MNHNY and CDR2 is SVGAGI (reference sequence). The CDR3 has 14 amino acids. This chain's CDR3 is CASSLQVGGDTQYF. In DNA, the CDR3 is TGTGCCAGCAGTTTACAGGTCGGGGGAGATACGCAGTATTTT.

This clone was seen only once. This chain uses TRBV27 with TRBJ1-1; 11 positions agree with TRBD1. The CDR3 is 14 amino acids. Germline CDR1 reads MNHEY; CDR2 reads SMNVEV (reference sequence). V trimming: 7 bases; J trimming: 5 bases; junction bases outside the gene matches: 6. The CDR3 DNA reads TGTGCCAGCAAGGACAGGGGGCAGGGGACTGAAGCTTTCTTT. Translated, it gives CASKDRGQGTEAFF.

This clone was detected once. The chain couples TRBV5-8 to TRBJ2-7; tentatively, D is TRBD1 (6 bases). Per germline, CDR1 SGHTS and CDR2 YDEGEE. V was trimmed by 7 bases and J by 6 bases, leaving 23 bases between them. This CDR3 has 15 amino acids. CDR3 sequence reads: CASPFTGGPLREQYF. CDR3 nucleotides: TGTGCCAGCCCCTTTACTGGGGGCCCTCTCCGCGAGCAGTACTTC.

This chain links TRBV5-6 with TRBJ1-1; D is unclear. CDR3 size: 12 residues. V was clipped by 8 bases and J by 7 bases, with 15 bases between them. The germline CDR1 and CDR2 sequences are SGHDT and YYEEEE. This CDR3 reads CASLTPPGEAFF. The CDR3 DNA follows: TGTGCCAGTCTGACCCCCCCGGGTGAAGCTTTCTTT.

The chain has TRBV4-1 and TRBJ1-1, with 8 bases fitting TRBD1. CDR1 and CDR2 (germline): MGHRA, YSYEKL. The CDR3 totals 15 residues. With V trimmed by 1 base and J by 3 bases, 4 bases remained unmatched. The CDR3 nucleotides are TGCGCCAGCAGCCAAGCTCAGGGGGCACACACTGAAGCTTTCTTT. Translating gives CASSQAQGAHTEAFF.

This chain joins TRBV5-1 and TRBJ2-3; D uncertain. With 0 bases removed from V and 1 base from J, the gap between germline ends came to 6 bases. The CDR3 consists of 14 residues. CDR1 and CDR2 from the germline V gene are SGHRS and YFSETQ. CDR3: CASSLAERTDTQYF. The CDR3 region has the DNA TGCGCCAGCAGCTTGGCGGAGCGCACAGATACGCAGTATTTT.

The chain links TRBV7-8 to TRBJ1-3; no clear D. The CDR3 is 15 amino acids. The germline V and J ends were trimmed by 0 bases and 0 bases, with 6 bases remaining between them. CDR1 SGHVS and CDR2 FQNEAQ come from the germline V gene. As DNA, the CDR3 is TGTGCCAGCAGCTTAGCCTCCCGCTCTGGAAACACCATATATTTT. Amino acids: CASSLASRSGNTIYF.

CDR3 sequence: CASSPDSHGYTF. The CDR3 DNA sequence: TGTGCCAGCAGCCCGGACAGTCATGGCTACACCTTC. The V and J genes are TRBV5-6 and TRBJ1-2, with D tentatively TRBD1 (6 bases). Germline V gives CDR1 SGHDT, CDR2 YYEEEE. This CDR3 is built from 12 residues. V was shortened by 4 bases and J by 6 bases, with 10 bases between the two germline ends.

The chain uses TRBV2 and TRBJ1-6; no definite D call. CDR1 SNHLY and CDR2 FYNNEI come from the germline V gene. V lost 0 bases and J lost 0, with 12 bases in between. The CDR3 sequence is 18 residues long. The CDR3 reads CASSEARGSSSYNSPLHF. The CDR3 nucleotides read TGTGCCAGCAGTGAAGCTAGAGGCAGTAGCTCCTATAATTCACCCCTCCACTTT.

This clone came up once. This rearrangement joins TRBV27 to TRBJ2-7; 8 bases are a match to TRBD1. The ends lost 6 bases at V and 6 bases at J; junction bases unmatched: 4. Germline assignment: CDR1 MNHEY and CDR2 SMNVEV (reference sequence). The CDR3 runs to 12 residues. The CDR3 DNA sequence: TGTGCCAGCAGCTATACAGGGGGCGAGCAGTACTTC. Translated, it gives CASSYTGGEQYF.

V is TRBV6-5 and J is TRBJ1-1; no clear D gene. In germline, CDR1 is MNHEY, CDR2 SVGAGI. This CDR3 contains 12 residues. V dropped 5 bases and J dropped 11 bases, with 15 bases sitting between them. The CDR3 region is CASSQAGSGAFF. CDR3 nucleotides: TGTGCCAGCAGTCAGGCGGGCAGTGGGGCTTTCTTT.